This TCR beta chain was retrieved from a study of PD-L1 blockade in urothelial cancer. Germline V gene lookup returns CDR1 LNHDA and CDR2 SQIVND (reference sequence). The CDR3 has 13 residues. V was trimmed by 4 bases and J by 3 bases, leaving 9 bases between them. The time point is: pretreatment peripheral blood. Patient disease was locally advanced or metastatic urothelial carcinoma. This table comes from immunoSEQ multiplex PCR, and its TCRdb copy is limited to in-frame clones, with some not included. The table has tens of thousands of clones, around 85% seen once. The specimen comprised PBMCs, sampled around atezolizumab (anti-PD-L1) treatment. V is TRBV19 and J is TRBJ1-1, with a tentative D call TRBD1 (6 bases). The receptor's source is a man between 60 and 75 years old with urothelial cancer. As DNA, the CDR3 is TGTGCCAGTAGTACTACAGGGCACACTGAAGCTTTCTTT. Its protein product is CASSTTGHTEAFF.